Sequencing of this T cell receptor (beta chain) was carried out in a study of control samples from healthy donors and cancer patients (dated by TCRdb to the early 2020s). On this clone: It has no known antigen specificity. Within one base of it there is no much larger clone, and no base qualities were kept.

There are 16 amino acids in the CDR3, from cysteine to phenylalanine inclusive. Only the CDR3 DNA stays, 48 bases, in frame from base 1. Clipping removes 2 bases from V and 1 base from J, with 6 as the unmatched junction base count. The germline V gene specifies LGHNA as CDR1 and YNFKEQ as CDR2. The library was produced with the immunoSEQ multiplex PCR assay. TCRdb provides this immuneACCESS table in a form limited to in-frame rearrangements. Some clones are lacking; in checked studies, under half of them reflect an unresolved V gene, and why the rest are absent is not known. A total of tens of thousands of clones appear in this sample, approximately 86% of them only once. Roughly a fifth of the sample rests with the top ten.

The sequenced sample was blood. The chain was built from TRBV4-2 and TRBJ2-3; TRBD2 aligns with 7 central bases. This TCR derives from a man in his thirties or forties in good health. The bases are TGTGCCAGCAGCCAACTTTCGGGGGGTGGCACAGATACGCAGTATTTT. Its translation is CASSQLSGGGTDTQYF.